Listed here are 20 T cell receptor beta chains from one sample, sequenced in a study of regulatory T cells in long-lasting Graves disease. The time point was: newly diagnosed GD, antithyroid drugs for less than 3 months. The authors made the TCR library using RNA they extracted from PBMCs. Researchers made TCR beta libraries by using iRepertoire HTBI primers and running Arm-PCR on CDR3 regions. TCRdb re-called the multiplex PCR reads with MiXCR, one entry per CDR3 protein. This sample yields hundreds of thousands of distinct CDR3 sequences, of which approximately 15% are seen a single time; around 27% belongs to the top ten. This sample was also put to use in a study of T cells in Graves' hyperthyroidism and ophthalmopathy.

The sequenced sample was peripheral blood mononuclear cells (PBMCs), obtained at new diagnosis, from a patient treated with antithyroid drugs. The receptors originated from a man aged 35 to 55 with Graves disease.

In its sample, this clonotype was seen many times. CDR3 bases: TGTGCCAGCAGTACCGACAGGGGGCAAGAGACCCAGTACTTC. This sequence encodes CASSTDRGQETQYF. The chain joins TRBV12-3 or TRBV12-4 to TRBJ2-5; 9 bases are a match to TRBD1. With 5 bases clipped from V and 2 bases from J, the junction kept 3 bases outside the gene matches. This CDR3 comprises 14 residues.

Many counts were recorded for this clonotype. The V gene is TRBV7-9, the J gene TRBJ2-7, with TRBD2 identical over 7 bases. This CDR3 spans 16 amino acids. The V and J ends lost 3 bases and 3 bases, in that order; junction bases with no gene match: 11. Germline-derived CDR1 and CDR2 are SEHNR and FQNEAQ (reference sequence). The CDR3 reads CASSLEAWGGGYEQYF. For the CDR3, the DNA is TGTGCCAGCAGCTTGGAGGCGTGGGGGGGAGGCTACGAGCAGTACTTC.

This clonotype was counted between two and nine times. The gene calls are TRBV4-3 and TRBJ2-5; D ambiguous. The CDR3 runs to 14 residues. Germline lookup yields CDR1 LGHNA and CDR2 YSLEER. V was shortened by 2 bases and J by 7 bases, with 14 bases between the two germline ends. This chain's CDR3 is CASSQIVSLGTQYF. CDR3 DNA sequence: TGCGCCAGCAGCCAAATAGTGAGCCTAGGGACCCAGTACTTC.

The rearrangement joins TRBV2 to TRBJ2-2; possibly TRBD2 for D (6 bases). CDR3 size: 14 residues. Trimming pared 8 bases from V and 4 bases from J, leaving 14 bases between. The V gene's germline CDR1 is SNHLY and CDR2 FYNNEI. The CDR3 DNA follows: TGTGCCAGCCGTCCAGGGAGGAGCACCGGGGAGCTGTTTTTT. This sequence encodes CASRPGRSTGELFF.

The V and J genes are TRBV19 and TRBJ2-2; the match to TRBD2 covers 10 bases. The CDR3 is 17 amino acids. After removal of 4 bases from V and 6 bases from J, the junction contained 11 bases not matched to a gene. The germline CDR1 and CDR2 sequences are LNHDA and SQIVND (reference sequence). DNA for the CDR3: TGTGCCAGTAGTACCTTGGGGAGCGGGGGGGCCGCCGGGGAGCTGTTTTTT. Translation: CASSTLGSGGAAGELFF. The complete variable domain, with remaining parts taken from reference TRBV19 and TRBJ2-2, reads DGGITQSPKYLFRKEGQNVTLSCEQNLNHDAMYWYRQDPGQGLRLIYYSQIVNDFQKGDIAEGYSVSREKKESFPLTVTSAQKNPTAFYLCASSTLGSGGAAGELFFGEGSRLTVL.

This clonotype was detected a few times. The rearrangement links TRBV3-1 to TRBJ2-1, with no clear D. This CDR3 is 15 amino acids long. V lost 0 bases, J lost 7 bases, and 13 bases lay in between. CDR1 and CDR2 (germline): LGHDT, YNNKEL (reference sequence). This chain's CDR3 is CASSQDRALQNEQFF. The CDR3 DNA reads TGTGCCAGCAGCCAAGATCGGGCCTTACAGAATGAGCAGTTCTTC.

V gene TRBV25-1 combines with J gene TRBJ2-2, with 8 bases that match TRBD2. Germline CDR1 MGHDK, CDR2 SYGVNS. V was clipped by 6 bases and J by 6 bases; unmatched bases: 9. CDR3 size: 15 residues. CDR3 loop: CASSNGLASAGELFF. The CDR3 nucleotides read TGTGCCAGCAGCAACGGACTAGCCTCGGCCGGGGAGCTGTTTTTT.

The V call is TRBV20-1, the J call TRBJ1-1; D gene ambiguous. The germline CDR1 and CDR2 sequences are DFQATT and SNEGSKA (reference sequence). V was shortened by 4 bases and J by 0 bases, with 12 bases between the two germline ends. CDR3 length: 14 residues. Here the CDR3 DNA reads TGCAGTGCTACCTCCCACGAATTGAACACTGAAGCTTTCTTT. Protein: CSATSHELNTEAFF.

The sample holds many counts of this clonotype. The chain has TRBV7-2 and TRBJ2-7; 9 positions agree with TRBD1. The germline V gene has CDR1 SGHTA and CDR2 FQGNSA. This CDR3 region has 13 residues. The V gene end was trimmed by 5 bases and the J gene end by 6 bases; junction bases not matched to a gene: 5. CDR3 in DNA: TGTGCCAGCAGCGCGAGACAGGGGGGCGAGCAGTACTTC. Translating gives CASSARQGGEQYF.

As regards this clonotype: A much larger clone lies a single base off, so this may be a read error. J is TRBJ2-1 and V is TRBV20-1; 7 nucleotides agree with TRBD2. This CDR3 contains 11 residues. V was pared by 7 bases and J by 12 bases, with 9 bases of the junction left unmatched. The germline V gene has CDR1 DFQATT and CDR2 SNEGSKA (reference sequence). The CDR3 is CSVVRGEGQFF. The CDR3 DNA reads as TGCAGTGTCGTTCGGGGGGAGGGGCAGTTCTTC.

This clonotype was counted ten times or more. This sequence joins TRBV2 and TRBJ2-5, with 10 bases aligning to TRBD1. Germline-derived CDR1 and CDR2 are SNHLY and FYNNEI. This CDR3 spans 14 amino acids. J was trimmed by 5 bases and V by 7 bases; bases with no gene match: 7. The DNA of the CDR3 is TGTGCCAGCAAGACGACAGGGGGCTGGGAGACCCAGTACTTC. Amino acids: CASKTTGGWETQYF.

This clonotype was recorded many times. The chain joins TRBV7-2 to TRBJ1-5, with a tentative D call TRBD1 (6 bases). The CDR3 has 14 amino acids. Between the trimmed V and J ends, which lost 3 bases and 4 bases, there was a span of 10 bases. Germline lookup yields CDR1 SGHTA and CDR2 FQGNSA. CDR3 coding DNA: TGTGCCAGCAGCTTGCGGCAGGGGAATCAGCCCCAGCATTTT. This encodes CASSLRQGNQPQHF.

The sample holds many counts of this clonotype. This chain links TRBV3-1 with TRBJ2-5; 8 bases are a match to TRBD2. The germline gives CDR1 LGHDT, CDR2 YNNKEL (reference sequence). J gave up 7 bases and V 0 bases, and 10 bases lay outside the gene matches. The CDR3 runs 16 residues. The CDR3 DNA reads as TGTGCCAGCAGCCAAGATCGGGCGGGGGGCCGAGCGACCCAGTACTTC. It codes for CASSQDRAGGRATQYF.

This clonotype was counted ten times or more. The rearrangement joins TRBV3-1 to TRBJ2-2; 8 nucleotides agree with TRBD1. Trimming at V came to 4 bases and at J to 0 bases, leaving 1 base not matched to a gene. The CDR3 is made up of 15 amino acids. Germline CDR1 is LGHDT and CDR2 is YNNKEL (reference sequence). The CDR3 nucleotides are TGTGCCAGCAGCCGACAGGGGACGAACACCGGGGAGCTGTTTTTT. Translating it yields CASSRQGTNTGELFF.

The chain recombines TRBV30 with TRBJ1-5; TRBD1 matches at 9 bases. The CDR3 length is 15 residues. CDR1 is GTSNPN and CDR2 is SVGIG in the germline V gene (reference sequence). V dropped 2 bases and J dropped 6; count of bases not matched to a gene: 8. The CDR3 coding sequence is TGTGCCTGGAGTAACGCCGGGACAGGGAGTCAGCCCCAGCATTTT. This codes for CAWSNAGTGSQPQHF.

In this sample, this clonotype turned up a few times. The gene calls are TRBV5-5 and TRBJ2-7; possibly TRBD1 or TRBD2 for D (5 bases each). This CDR3 comprises 13 residues. Germline V gene data show CDR1 as SGHKS and CDR2 as YYEKEE (reference sequence). Trimming removed 2 bases at V and 6 bases at J, with 12 bases between. The CDR3, as DNA: TGTGCCAGCAGCTTCCTCCGGGGCGGCGAGCAGTACTTC. Translated, it gives CASSFLRGGEQYF.

This clonotype was observed at least ten times. The chain employs TRBV27 and TRBJ2-5, with 12 bases aligning to TRBD2. With 2 bases clipped from V and 4 bases from J, the junction kept 2 bases outside the gene matches. In germline, CDR1 is MNHEY, CDR2 SMNVEV (reference sequence). CDR3 length equals 15 residues. The chain's CDR3 is CASSLRLAGAETQYF. The CDR3 nucleotides are TGTGCCAGCAGTTTACGACTAGCGGGGGCAGAGACCCAGTACTTC.

This clonotype was detected many times. This chain joins TRBV5-1 and TRBJ2-1; 8 bases line up with TRBD2. The V segment lost 4 bases and the J segment 6 bases; nucleotides outside the gene matches: 6. Germline V lookup: CDR1 SGHRS, CDR2 YFSETQ. The CDR3 covers 14 residues. The CDR3 spells CASSPGGAINEQFF. As DNA, the CDR3 is TGCGCCAGCAGCCCGGGGGGGGCTATCAATGAGCAGTTCTTC.

This clonotype was observed at least ten times. This chain links TRBV7-9 with TRBJ2-3; weak D call: TRBD2 (6 bases). The CDR3 covers 16 residues. Germline V CDR1 and CDR2: SEHNR, FQNEAQ (reference sequence). V lost 2 bases to trimming and J lost 1 base, with 13 bases between them. Written as DNA, the CDR3 is TGTGCCAGCAGCTTAATGGCGGGAAGTCGCACAGATACGCAGTATTTT. It yields the protein CASSLMAGSRTDTQYF. The whole variable domain, filled in from reference TRBV7-9 and TRBJ2-3, reads DTGVSQNPRHKITKRGQNVTFRCDPISEHNRLYWYRQTLGQGPEFLTYFQNEAQLEKSRLLSDRFSAERPKGSFSTLEIQRTEQGDSAMYLCASSLMAGSRTDTQYFGPGTRLTVL.

This clonotype was detected ten times or more. The J gene is TRBJ2-5, the V gene TRBV11-2; tentatively, D is TRBD2 (6 bases). CDR1 is SGHAT, CDR2 FQNNGV, per germline. This CDR3 comprises 18 residues. Between the trimmed V and J ends, which lost 0 bases and 9 bases, there was a span of 26 bases. CDR3: CASSLDRNLRAGMVAQYF. The CDR3 DNA is TGTGCCAGCAGCTTAGATCGAAATTTGCGGGCGGGGATGGTGGCCCAGTACTTC.